This T cell receptor (beta chain) was sequenced in a study of cytomegalovirus exposure and HLA in healthy donors. The germline gives CDR1 SGHTA, CDR2 FQGNSA. The ends were cut back, 7 bases at V and 11 bases at J, with 20 bases in the middle. The CDR3 runs 13 residues. 13 Jbeta primers and 60 Vbeta primers were used for the PCR. The data were produced by immunoSEQ multiplex PCR, yet TCRdb's version contains in-frame clones alone and is incomplete. The repertoire has roughly 180,000 clones, roughly 80% of them found once; the top ten carry under 7%. This TCR was sampled from a woman in her 30s in good health and CMV-seropositive. This rearrangement joins TRBV7-2 to TRBJ1-1; perhaps TRBD1 as D (5 bases). The sample consisted of PBMCs. CDR3 region: CASTLLGGTRAFF. The CDR3 DNA sequence: TGTGCCAGCACCCTCCTCGGAGGGACTCGTGCTTTCTTT.